A selection of T cell receptor beta chains follows, all from one sample in a study of cytomegalovirus exposure and HLA in healthy donors. Method: immunoSEQ multiplex PCR; TCRdb's copy keeps in-frame clones and lacks some. This sample has some 170,000 clones, with roughly four fifths found just once. Sequences were obtained from PBMCs. The source is a woman in her thirties or forties in good health and CMV-seronegative. Both conserved end residues are part of each CDR3. The D gene is left open where the match is weak. A clone size is listed for some rows: how often the clone was seen (once, few, many), or a class if it is expanded.

once	TRBV16	TRBD2	TRBJ2-1	CASSQWGGREPSHNEQFF	TGTGCCAGCAGCCAATGGGGAGGGCGGGAGCCTTCTCACAATGAGCAGTTCTTC
.	TRBV7-2	TRBD1	TRBJ1-1	CASSPDRVEAFF	TGTGCCAGCAGCCCCGACAGGGTTGAAGCTTTCTTT
.	TRBV6-6	.	TRBJ1-4	CASSLTRGANEKLFF	TGTGCCAGCAGCCTAACCAGGGGAGCTAATGAAAAACTGTTTTTT
once	TRBV7-9	.	TRBJ2-1	CASSPGLDYSEQFF	TGTGCCAGCAGCCCTGGACTCGATTACAGTGAGCAGTTCTTC
.	TRBV29-1	.	TRBJ2-1	CSVETGEGVNEQFF	TGCAGCGTTGAAACAGGAGAGGGGGTCAATGAGCAGTTCTTC
.	TRBV5-1	.	TRBJ1-2	CASSLGGGSYGYTF	TGCGCCAGCAGCTTGGGAGGGGGAAGCTATGGCTACACCTTC
.	TRBV9	TRBD2	TRBJ2-2	CASSVAVSGSNTGELFF	TGTGCCAGCAGCGTAGCGGTTAGCGGGTCTAACACCGGGGAGCTGTTTTTT
.	TRBV29-1	TRBD1	TRBJ1-1	CSVETRDRDGFVAAFF	TGCAGCGTTGAAACCCGGGACAGGGATGGTTTTGTCGCGGCTTTCTTT
.	TRBV30	TRBD1	TRBJ2-3	CAWRGQDEADTQYF	TGTGCCTGGAGGGGACAGGACGAGGCAGATACGCAGTATTTT
once	TRBV27	.	TRBJ1-5	CASSLGGAGHQPQHF	TGTGCCAGCAGTTTAGGGGGGGCAGGGCATCAGCCCCAGCATTTT
.	TRBV5-1	TRBD1	TRBJ2-7	CASSLESAGGGYEQYF	TGCGCCAGCAGCTTGGAAAGCGCAGGGGGCGGCTACGAGCAGTACTTC
few	TRBV7-9	TRBD1	TRBJ2-7	CASSTGTDEQYF	TGTGCCAGCAGCACAGGGACAGACGAGCAGTACTTC
.	TRBV28	TRBD1	TRBJ1-2	CASSSIGGQGGYTF	TGTGCCAGCAGTTCGATCGGGGGACAGGGAGGCTACACCTTC
.	TRBV5-1	TRBD1	TRBJ1-1	CASSLQGDTEAFF	TGCGCCAGCAGCTTGCAGGGGGACACTGAAGCTTTCTTT
.	TRBV11-1	TRBD2	TRBJ2-5	CASSSRSGSGGETQYF	TGTGCCAGCAGCTCGAGGAGCGGGAGCGGAGGAGAGACCCAGTACTTC
few	TRBV19	.	TRBJ1-5	CASSMDRDQPQHF	TGTGCCAGTAGTATGGACAGAGACCAGCCCCAGCATTTT
.	TRBV30	.	TRBJ2-1	CAWSRGQRDNEQFF	TGTGCCTGGAGTCGCGGTCAGCGGGACAATGAGCAGTTCTTC
.	TRBV6-1	TRBD2	TRBJ2-2	CASRELAANTGELFF	TGTGCCAGCAGAGAACTAGCGGCGAACACCGGGGAGCTGTTTTTT
.	TRBV13	.	TRBJ1-1	CASSLAGGSSEAFF	TGTGCCAGCAGCTTAGCAGGAGGGTCGAGTGAAGCTTTCTTT
.	TRBV19	.	TRBJ2-3	CASSIALDASSDTQYF	TGTGCCAGTAGTATAGCTTTGGATGCTAGCTCAGATACGCAGTATTTT
.	TRBV19	TRBD2	TRBJ2-2	CASSIVAGVTGELFF	TGTGCCAGTAGTATAGTAGCGGGAGTCACCGGGGAGCTGTTTTTT
.	TRBV7-6	TRBD1	TRBJ2-2	CASSSTGGPGELFF	TGTGCCAGCAGCTCCACAGGGGGCCCCGGGGAGCTGTTTTTT
.	TRBV6-1	TRBD1	TRBJ1-2	CASSEAQGARGYTF	TGTGCCAGCAGTGAAGCCCAGGGGGCAAGGGGCTACACCTTC
few	TRBV7-3	.	TRBJ1-1	CASSLTWTANTEAFF	TGTGCCAGCAGCTTAACGTGGACAGCGAACACTGAAGCTTTCTTT
once	TRBV19	TRBD1	TRBJ1-3	CASSMDRFDGNTIYF	TGTGCCAGTAGTATGGACAGGTTCGATGGAAACACCATATATTTT